This T cell receptor (beta chain) was captured in a study of T cell responses to AZD1222 COVID-19 vaccine. Overall study findings and caveats: CD4 TCRs linked to vaccination spanned spike, dominating at 160-218 and 743-854. Baseline testing showed seropositivity in only a handful of AZD1222 recipients. Regions left unmutated in variants are reportedly the target of nearly half of spike-specific TCRs. Females outnumbered males among donors, who were mostly white British; clonal diversity was possibly underestimated.

Comment on this clone: Its matching antigen is unknown.

Data came from immunoSEQ multiplex PCR; TCRdb stores just in-frame clones and leaves some out. The table records about 35,000 clones, 80% to 90% of them present only once. This TCR was recovered from an adult in good health. The sequencing here drew on peripheral blood, taken on day 0 of AZD1222 vaccination.

The CDR3 protein is CASSPGGWDTQYF. Here the CDR3 DNA reads TGTGCCAGCAGCCCTGGCGGTTGGGATACGCAGTATTTT. This rearrangement joins TRBV7-9 to TRBJ2-3, with D unclear. This CDR3 has 13 residues. Trimming took off 5 bases at V and 6 bases at J, with 12 bases between the two ends. From germline, CDR1 is SEHNR and CDR2 FQNEAQ (reference sequence).